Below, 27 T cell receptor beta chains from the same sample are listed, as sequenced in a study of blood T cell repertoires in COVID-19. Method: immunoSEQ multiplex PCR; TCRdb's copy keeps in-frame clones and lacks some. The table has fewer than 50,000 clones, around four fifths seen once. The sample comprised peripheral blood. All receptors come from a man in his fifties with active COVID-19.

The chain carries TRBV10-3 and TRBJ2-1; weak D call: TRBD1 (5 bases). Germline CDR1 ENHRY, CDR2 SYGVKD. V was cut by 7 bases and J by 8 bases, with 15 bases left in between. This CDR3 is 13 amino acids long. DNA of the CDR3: TGTGCCATCACCGGATCCAAGGGGCATGAGCAGTTCTTC. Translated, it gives CAITGSKGHEQFF.

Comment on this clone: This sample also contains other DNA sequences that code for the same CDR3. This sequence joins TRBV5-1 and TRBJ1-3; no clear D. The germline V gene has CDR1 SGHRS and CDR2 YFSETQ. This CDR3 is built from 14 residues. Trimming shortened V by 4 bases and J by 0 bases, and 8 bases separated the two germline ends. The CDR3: CASSPGSSGNTIYF. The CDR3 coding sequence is TGCGCCAGCAGCCCAGGAAGCTCTGGAAACACCATATATTTT.

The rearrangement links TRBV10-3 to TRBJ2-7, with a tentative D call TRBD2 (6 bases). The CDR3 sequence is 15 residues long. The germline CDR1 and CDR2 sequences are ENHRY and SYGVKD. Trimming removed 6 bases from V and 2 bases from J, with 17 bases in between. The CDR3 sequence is CAISQWGGGPYEQYF. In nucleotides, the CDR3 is TGTGCCATCAGCCAGTGGGGAGGTGGTCCCTACGAGCAGTACTTC.

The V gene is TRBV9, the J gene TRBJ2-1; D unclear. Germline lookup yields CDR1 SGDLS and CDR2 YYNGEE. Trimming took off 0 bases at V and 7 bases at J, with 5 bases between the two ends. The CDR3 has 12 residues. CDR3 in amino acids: CASSVGLNEQFF. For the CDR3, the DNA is TGTGCCAGCAGCGTAGGCCTAAATGAGCAGTTCTTC.

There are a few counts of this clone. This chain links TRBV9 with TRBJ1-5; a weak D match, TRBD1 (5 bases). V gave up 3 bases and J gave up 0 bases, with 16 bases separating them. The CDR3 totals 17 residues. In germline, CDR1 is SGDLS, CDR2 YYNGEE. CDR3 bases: TGTGCCAGCAGCGCATCTGGGGCGCCGTATAGCAATCAGCCCCAGCATTTT. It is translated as CASSASGAPYSNQPQHF.

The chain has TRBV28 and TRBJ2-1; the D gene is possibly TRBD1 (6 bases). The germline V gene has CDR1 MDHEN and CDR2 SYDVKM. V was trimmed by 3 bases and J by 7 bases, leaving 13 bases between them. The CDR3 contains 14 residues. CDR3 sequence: CASSFPGVWNEQFF. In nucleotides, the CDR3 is TGTGCCAGCAGTTTCCCAGGGGTGTGGAATGAGCAGTTCTTC. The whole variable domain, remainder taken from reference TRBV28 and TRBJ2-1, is DVKVTQSSRYLVKRTGEKVFLECVQDMDHENMFWYRQDPGLGLRLIYFSYDVKMKEKGDIPEGYSVSREKKERFSLILESASTNQTSMYLCASSFPGVWNEQFFGPGTRLTVL.

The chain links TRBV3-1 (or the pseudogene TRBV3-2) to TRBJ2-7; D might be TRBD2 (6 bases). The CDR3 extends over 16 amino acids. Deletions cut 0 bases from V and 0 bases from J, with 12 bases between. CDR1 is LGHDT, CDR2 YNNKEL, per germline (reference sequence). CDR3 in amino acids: CASSQDKRASSYEQYF. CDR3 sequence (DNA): TGTGCCAGCAGCCAAGATAAGCGGGCGAGCTCCTACGAGCAGTACTTC.

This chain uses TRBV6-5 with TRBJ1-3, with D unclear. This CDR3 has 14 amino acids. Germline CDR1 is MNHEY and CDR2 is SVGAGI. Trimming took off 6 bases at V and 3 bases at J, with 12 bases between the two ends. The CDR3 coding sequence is TGTGCCAGCAGAAGATCAGGAAGTGGAAACACCATATATTTT. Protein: CASRRSGSGNTIYF.

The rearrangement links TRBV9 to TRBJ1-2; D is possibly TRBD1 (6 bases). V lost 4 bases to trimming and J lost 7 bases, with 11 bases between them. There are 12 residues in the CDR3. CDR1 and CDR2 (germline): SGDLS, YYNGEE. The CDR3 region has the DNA TGTGCCAGCAGCCCGTCACAGGGTGGCTACACCTTC. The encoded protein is CASSPSQGGYTF.

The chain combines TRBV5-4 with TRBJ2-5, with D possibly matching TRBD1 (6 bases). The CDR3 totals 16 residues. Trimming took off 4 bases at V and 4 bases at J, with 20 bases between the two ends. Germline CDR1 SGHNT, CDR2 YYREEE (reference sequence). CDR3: CASSRSGLTRGETQYF. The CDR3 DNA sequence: TGTGCCAGCAGCCGTTCCGGACTCACCAGGGGAGAGACCCAGTACTTC.

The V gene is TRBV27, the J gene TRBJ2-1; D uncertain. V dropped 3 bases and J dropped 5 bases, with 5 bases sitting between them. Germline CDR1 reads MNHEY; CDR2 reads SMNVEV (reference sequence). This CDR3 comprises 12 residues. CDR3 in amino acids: CASSFADNEQFF. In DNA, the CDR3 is TGTGCCAGCAGTTTTGCGGACAATGAGCAGTTCTTC.

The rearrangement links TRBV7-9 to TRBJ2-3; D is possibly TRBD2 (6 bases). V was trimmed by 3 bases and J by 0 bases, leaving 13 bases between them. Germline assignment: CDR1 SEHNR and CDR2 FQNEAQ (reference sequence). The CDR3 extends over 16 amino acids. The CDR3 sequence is CASSLGGRPSTDTQYF. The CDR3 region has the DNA TGTGCCAGCAGCTTGGGAGGTCGTCCTAGCACAGATACGCAGTATTTT.

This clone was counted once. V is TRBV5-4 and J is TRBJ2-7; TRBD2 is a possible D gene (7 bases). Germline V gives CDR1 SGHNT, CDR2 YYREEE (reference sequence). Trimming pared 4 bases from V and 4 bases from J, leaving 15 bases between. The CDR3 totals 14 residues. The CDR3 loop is CASSIGGGQYEQYF. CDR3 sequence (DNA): TGTGCCAGCAGCATAGGGGGGGGTCAATACGAGCAGTACTTC.

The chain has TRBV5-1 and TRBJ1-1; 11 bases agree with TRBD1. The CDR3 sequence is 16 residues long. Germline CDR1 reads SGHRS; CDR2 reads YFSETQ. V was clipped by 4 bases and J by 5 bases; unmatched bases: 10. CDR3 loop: CASSLDGQGARTEAFF. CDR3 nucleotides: TGCGCCAGCAGCCTGGACGGACAGGGGGCGCGGACTGAAGCTTTCTTT.

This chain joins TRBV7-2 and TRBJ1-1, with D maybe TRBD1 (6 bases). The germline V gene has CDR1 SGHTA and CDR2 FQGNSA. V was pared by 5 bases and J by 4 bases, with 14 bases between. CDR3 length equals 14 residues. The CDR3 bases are TGTGCCAGCAGCCATAGGTGGGGGCGCACTGAAGCTTTCTTT. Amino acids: CASSHRWGRTEAFF.

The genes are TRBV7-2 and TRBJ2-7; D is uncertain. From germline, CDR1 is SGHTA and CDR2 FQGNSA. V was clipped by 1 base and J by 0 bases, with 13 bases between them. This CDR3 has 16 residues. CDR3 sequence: CASSLDGGYYSYEQYF. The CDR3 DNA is TGTGCCAGCAGCTTAGACGGCGGATACTACTCCTACGAGCAGTACTTC.

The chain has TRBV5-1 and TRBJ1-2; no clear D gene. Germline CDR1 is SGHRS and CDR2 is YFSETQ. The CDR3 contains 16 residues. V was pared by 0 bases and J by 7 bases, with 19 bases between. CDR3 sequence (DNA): TGCGCCAGCAGCTTGGAGATCGACAATTTGGAAGGTGGCTACACCTTC. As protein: CASSLEIDNLEGGYTF. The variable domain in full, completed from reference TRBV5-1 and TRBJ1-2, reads KAGVTQTPRYLIKTRGQQVTLSCSPISGHRSVSWYQQTPGQGLQFLFEYFSETQRNKGNFPGRFSGRQFSNSRSEMNVSTLELGDSALYLCASSLEIDNLEGGYTFGSGTRLTVV.

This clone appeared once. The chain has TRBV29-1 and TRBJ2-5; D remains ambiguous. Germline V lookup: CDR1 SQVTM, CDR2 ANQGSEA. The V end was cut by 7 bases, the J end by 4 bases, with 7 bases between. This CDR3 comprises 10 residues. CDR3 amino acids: CSAKIETQYF. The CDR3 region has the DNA TGCAGCGCCAAAATAGAGACCCAGTACTTC.

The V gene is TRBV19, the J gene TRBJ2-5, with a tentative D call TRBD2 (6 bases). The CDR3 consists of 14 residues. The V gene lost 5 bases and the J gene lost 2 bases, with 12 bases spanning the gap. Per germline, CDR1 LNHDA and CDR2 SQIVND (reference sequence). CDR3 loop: CASSSGRRQETQYF. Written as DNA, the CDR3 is TGTGCCAGTAGTTCAGGGAGGCGGCAAGAGACCCAGTACTTC.

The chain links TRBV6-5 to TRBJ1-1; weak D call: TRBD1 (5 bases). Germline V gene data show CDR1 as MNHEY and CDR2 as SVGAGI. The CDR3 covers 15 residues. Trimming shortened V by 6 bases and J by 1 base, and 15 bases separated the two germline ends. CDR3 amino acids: CASSSGGQRNTEAFF. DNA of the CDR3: TGTGCCAGCAGCTCCGGGGGTCAGCGGAACACTGAAGCTTTCTTT.

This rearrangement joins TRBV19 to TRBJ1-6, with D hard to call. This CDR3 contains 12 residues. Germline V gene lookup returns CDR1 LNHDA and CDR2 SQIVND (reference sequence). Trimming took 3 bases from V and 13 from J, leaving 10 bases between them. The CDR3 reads CASSMTSGPLHF. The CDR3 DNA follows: TGTGCCAGTAGTATGACCAGCGGGCCCCTCCACTTT.

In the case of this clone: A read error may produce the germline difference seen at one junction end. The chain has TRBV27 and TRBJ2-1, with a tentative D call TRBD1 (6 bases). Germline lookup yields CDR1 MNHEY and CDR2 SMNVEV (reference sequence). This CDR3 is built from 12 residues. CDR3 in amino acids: CATGLSINEQFF. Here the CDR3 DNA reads TGCGCAACAGGGCTATCTATCAATGAGCAGTTCTTC.

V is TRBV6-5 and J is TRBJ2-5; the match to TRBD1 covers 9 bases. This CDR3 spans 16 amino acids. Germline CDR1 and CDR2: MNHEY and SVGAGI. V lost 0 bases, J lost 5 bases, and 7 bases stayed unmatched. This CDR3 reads CASSYSGQGVGETQYF. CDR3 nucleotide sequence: TGTGCCAGCAGTTACTCGGGACAGGGAGTGGGGGAGACCCAGTACTTC.

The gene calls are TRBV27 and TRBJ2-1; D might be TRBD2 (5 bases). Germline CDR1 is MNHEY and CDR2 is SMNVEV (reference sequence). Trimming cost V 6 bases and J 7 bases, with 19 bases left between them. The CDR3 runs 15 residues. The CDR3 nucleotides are TGTGCCAGCAGAAATACAGCGGCCGTACATAATGAGCAGTTCTTC. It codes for CASRNTAAVHNEQFF.

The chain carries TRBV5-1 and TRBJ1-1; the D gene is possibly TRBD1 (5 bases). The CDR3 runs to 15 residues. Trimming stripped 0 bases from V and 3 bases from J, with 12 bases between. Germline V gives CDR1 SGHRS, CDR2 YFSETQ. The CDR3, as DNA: TGCGCCAGCAGCTTGGGTGGGGGGGAATACACTGAAGCTTTCTTT. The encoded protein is CASSLGGGEYTEAFF.

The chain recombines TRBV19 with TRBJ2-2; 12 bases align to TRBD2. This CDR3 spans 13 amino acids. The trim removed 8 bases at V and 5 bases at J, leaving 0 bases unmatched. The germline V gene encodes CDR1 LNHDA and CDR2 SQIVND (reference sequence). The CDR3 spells CASLAGGTGELFF. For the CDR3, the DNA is TGTGCCAGTCTAGCGGGGGGGACCGGGGAGCTGTTTTTT.

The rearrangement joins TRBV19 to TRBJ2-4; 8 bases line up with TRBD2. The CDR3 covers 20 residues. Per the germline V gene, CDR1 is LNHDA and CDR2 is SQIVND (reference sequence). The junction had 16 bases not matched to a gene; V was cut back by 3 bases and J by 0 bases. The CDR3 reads CASSIASFSGDLVAKNIQYF. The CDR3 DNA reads TGTGCCAGTAGTATCGCGTCTTTTAGCGGGGACCTGGTAGCCAAAAACATTCAGTACTTC. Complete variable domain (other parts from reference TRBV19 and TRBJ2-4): DGGITQSPKYLFRKEGQNVTLSCEQNLNHDAMYWYRQDPGQGLRLIYYSQIVNDFQKGDIAEGYSVSREKKESFPLTVTSAQKNPTAFYLCASSIASFSGDLVAKNIQYFGAGTRLSVL.